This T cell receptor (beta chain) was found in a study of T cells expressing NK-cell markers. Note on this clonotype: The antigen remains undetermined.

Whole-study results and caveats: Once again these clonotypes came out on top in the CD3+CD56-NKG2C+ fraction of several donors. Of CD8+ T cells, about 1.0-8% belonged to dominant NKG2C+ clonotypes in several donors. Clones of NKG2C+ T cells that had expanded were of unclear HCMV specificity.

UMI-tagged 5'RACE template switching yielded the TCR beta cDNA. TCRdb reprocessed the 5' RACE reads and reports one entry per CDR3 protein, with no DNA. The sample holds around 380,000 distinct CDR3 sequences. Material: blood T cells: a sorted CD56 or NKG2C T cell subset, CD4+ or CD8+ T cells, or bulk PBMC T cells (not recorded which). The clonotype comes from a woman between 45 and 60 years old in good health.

CDR3 protein: CASSFDGAFGYTF. The chain has TRBV5-1 and TRBJ1-2; the TCRdb call, TRBD1, lacks DNA for checking. Germline assignment: CDR1 SGHRS and CDR2 YFSETQ. The CDR3 has 13 amino acids.